The rows below give T cell receptor beta chains drawn from one sample of a study of blood T cell repertoires in COVID-19. Sequencing was performed with immunoSEQ multiplex PCR; in TCRdb, only in-frame clones are kept and a portion is missing. Here the sample spans approximately 200,000 clones, 80% to 85% being singletons. Sequencing used peripheral blood. These receptors all stem from a woman aged 60-70 years who had recovered from COVID-19. Each CDR3 is given with its conserved first and last residue. Fields, in order: clone size, V gene, CDR3 protein. A clone size is listed for some rows: how often the clone was seen (once, few, many), or a class if it is expanded.

clone size: -; V gene: TRBV3-1/TRBV3-2; CDR3 protein: CASSRLAGGPGETQYF
clone size: -; V gene: TRBV10-3; CDR3 protein: CATADRSSNQPQHF
clone size: many; V gene: TRBV28; CDR3 protein: CASSFPQGYGYTF
clone size: -; V gene: TRBV5-1; CDR3 protein: CASSLETGTDGSEQYF
clone size: -; V gene: TRBV29-1; CDR3 protein: CSVVVRRGVRMDTQYF
clone size: -; V gene: TRBV10-1; CDR3 protein: CASSNRGRGDTQYF
clone size: -; V gene: TRBV6-5; CDR3 protein: CASSLGHLYEQYF
clone size: -; V gene: TRBV7-2; CDR3 protein: CASSPNPGDTEAFF
clone size: -; V gene: TRBV4-2; CDR3 protein: CASSQDVWTERLNYGYTF
clone size: once; V gene: TRBV11-2; CDR3 protein: CASRGDSGNTIYF
clone size: -; V gene: TRBV19; CDR3 protein: CASSWASAGGNNEQFF
clone size: -; V gene: TRBV3-1/TRBV3-2; CDR3 protein: CASSPYTGAGQPQHF
clone size: -; V gene: TRBV7-9; CDR3 protein: CASSRDYYNEQFF
clone size: -; V gene: TRBV21-1; CDR3 protein: CASSPRTGTNYSNQPQHF
clone size: few; V gene: TRBV11-3; CDR3 protein: CASSSTGRSPLHF
clone size: -; V gene: TRBV18; CDR3 protein: CASSRGQSSNQPQHF
clone size: -; V gene: TRBV15; CDR3 protein: CATSPPSGRKNIQYF
clone size: -; V gene: TRBV5-1; CDR3 protein: CASRPGTGVEKLFF
clone size: -; V gene: TRBV3-1/TRBV3-2; CDR3 protein: CASSLRDRGTEAFF
clone size: -; V gene: TRBV7-3; CDR3 protein: CASSLGGGGPLNEQFF
clone size: -; V gene: TRBV27; CDR3 protein: CASKTGNTEAFF
clone size: -; V gene: TRBV29-1; CDR3 protein: CSVEGDEGTGGYNEQFF
clone size: -; V gene: TRBV5-5; CDR3 protein: CASSFLGDTGELFF
clone size: -; V gene: TRBV27; CDR3 protein: CASSLSGGDHQPQHF
clone size: -; V gene: TRBV3-1/TRBV3-2; CDR3 protein: CASSQDERRASSSYNEQFF
clone size: -; V gene: TRBV3-1/TRBV3-2; CDR3 protein: CASTLLGNEQFF
clone size: -; V gene: TRBV5-1; CDR3 protein: CASRQSTTSGEQYF
clone size: -; V gene: TRBV15; CDR3 protein: CATSRGLAGGSDTQYF
clone size: -; V gene: TRBV6-1; CDR3 protein: CASSEISSTYYEQYF
clone size: -; V gene: TRBV19; CDR3 protein: CASSSDRAFNQPQHF
clone size: -; V gene: TRBV6-2/TRBV6-3; CDR3 protein: CASSYFDRDTEAFF
clone size: -; V gene: TRBV5-1; CDR3 protein: CASSSLLFGTDTQYF
clone size: -; V gene: TRBV2; CDR3 protein: CASSDVRTGAWTEAFF
clone size: -; V gene: TRBV11-2; CDR3 protein: CASSLAPGGAAYNEQFF
clone size: once; V gene: TRBV10-3; CDR3 protein: CAIGTGKNQPQHF
clone size: -; V gene: TRBV5-1; CDR3 protein: CASTQTSGEDTQYF
clone size: few; V gene: TRBV3-1/TRBV3-2; CDR3 protein: CASSLRTSGGKETQYF
clone size: -; V gene: TRBV6-5; CDR3 protein: CASSRAGWSNEQFF
clone size: -; V gene: TRBV27; CDR3 protein: CASRGLFEGTEAFF
clone size: -; V gene: TRBV12-3/TRBV12-4; CDR3 protein: CASSSRTGELFF
clone size: -; V gene: TRBV9; CDR3 protein: CASSVAGGGGSYYGYTF
clone size: -; V gene: TRBV3-1/TRBV3-2; CDR3 protein: CASSRAGLAAYNEQFF
clone size: few; V gene: TRBV7-6; CDR3 protein: CASRSAGQGPGELFF
clone size: -; V gene: TRBV2; CDR3 protein: CASGNQGGTGIRAEAFF
clone size: -; V gene: TRBV9; CDR3 protein: CASSVGGTGNTIYF
clone size: -; V gene: TRBV29-1; CDR3 protein: CSVRAQGVVDTQYF
clone size: -; V gene: TRBV10-3; CDR3 protein: CASGTSGGHNEQFF
clone size: -; V gene: TRBV30; CDR3 protein: CAWGPGQVNTEAFF
clone size: -; V gene: TRBV6-5; CDR3 protein: CASSYGTSGYF
clone size: -; V gene: TRBV2; CDR3 protein: CASSEVGVEAFF
clone size: -; V gene: TRBV9; CDR3 protein: CASSVVGTGSSANYGYTF
clone size: -; V gene: TRBV4-1; CDR3 protein: CASSQGHTGQLNKYF
clone size: -; V gene: TRBV11-2; CDR3 protein: CASSLYQETQYF
clone size: -; V gene: TRBV6-5; CDR3 protein: CASSPRGGGGLGYTF
clone size: -; V gene: TRBV29-1; CDR3 protein: CSVAWRGVHNEQFF